Shown below are 2 T cell receptor beta chains from a single sample sequenced in a study of blood T cell repertoires in COVID-19. Using immunoSEQ multiplex PCR, the repertoire was profiled, and TCRdb retains in-frame clones only, with some absent. Among about 250,000 clones listed, 65% to 90% were seen once. Sequenced input: PBMCs or T cells enriched from blood (not recorded which). The receptors were gathered from a woman aged 45-59 years with acute COVID-19.

The chain joins TRBV7-2 to TRBJ2-7; tentative D call: TRBD2 (6 bases). Trimming took off 5 bases at V and 2 bases at J, with 13 bases between the two ends. CDR3 size: 14 residues. Germline CDR1 is SGHTA and CDR2 is FQGNSA. DNA for the CDR3: TGTGCCAGCAGCCCCGGAGGGCGACCCTACGAGCAGTACTTC. Translating gives CASSPGGRPYEQYF.

The J gene is TRBJ1-1, the V gene TRBV6-1, with TRBD1 as a possible D gene (5 bases). Germline assignment: CDR1 MNHNS and CDR2 SASEGT. The V gene lost 2 bases and the J gene lost 6 bases, with 10 bases spanning the gap. The CDR3 covers 13 residues. CDR3 DNA: TGTGCCAGCAGTGAAAGAGGCAGGGCTGAAGCTTTCTTT. Translation gives CASSERGRAEAFF.